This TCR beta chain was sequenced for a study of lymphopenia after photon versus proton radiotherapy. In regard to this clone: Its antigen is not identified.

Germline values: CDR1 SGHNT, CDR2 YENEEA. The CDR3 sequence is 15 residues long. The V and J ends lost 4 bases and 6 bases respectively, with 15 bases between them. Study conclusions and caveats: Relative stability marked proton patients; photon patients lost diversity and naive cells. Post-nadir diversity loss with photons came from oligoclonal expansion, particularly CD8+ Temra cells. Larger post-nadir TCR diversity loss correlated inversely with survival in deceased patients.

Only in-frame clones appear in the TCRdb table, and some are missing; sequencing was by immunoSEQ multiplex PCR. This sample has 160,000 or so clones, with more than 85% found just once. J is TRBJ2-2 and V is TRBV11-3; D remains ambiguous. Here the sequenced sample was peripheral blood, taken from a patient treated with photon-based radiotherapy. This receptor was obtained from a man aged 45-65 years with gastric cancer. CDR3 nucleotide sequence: TGTGCCAGCAGCTCACGGACCCCCCGGTCCGGGGAGCTGTTTTTT. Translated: CASSSRTPRSGELFF.